This T cell receptor (beta chain) was captured by sequencing in a study of T cell repertoires in cytomegalovirus infection. Study details: Both CMV infection and a matching HLA type were indicated by public TCR beta signatures.

TCRdb re-analysed the reads in MiXCR, keeping a single row per CDR3 protein. The repertoire holds about 260,000 distinct CDR3 sequences, with 12% to 15% as singletons. The V gene lost 7 bases and the J gene lost 2 bases, with 12 bases spanning the gap. This CDR3 has 12 residues. Germline V gives CDR1 SQVTM, CDR2 ANQGSEA. This clonotype was observed a handful of times. The chain combines TRBV29-1 with TRBJ2-7; tentatively, D is TRBD2 (6 bases). The sequenced material came from PBMCs. The TCR was taken from a human donor in good health (CMV status not recorded). Some clones in this sample may be carry-over from other donors' samples. CDR3 amino acids: CSGGLQPYEQYF. DNA of the CDR3: TGCAGCGGGGGACTGCAACCCTACGAGCAGTACTTC.